The T cell receptor (beta chain) under discussion was sequenced for a study of response to subunit inactivated influenza vaccine. Regarding the study as a whole: The authors put forward the suggestion that each seasonal influenza vaccination may bring in only a limited number of new T cells.

This clonotype has a handful of counts. Its cognate antigen is unknown. TCRdb reprocessed the RT-PCR reads via MiXCR and lists one record per CDR3 protein. The sample shows approximately 290,000 distinct CDR3 sequences, about 20% of them seen only once. The sample in question was PBMCs from blood, obtained less than 22 months after vaccination. The TCR sequence derives from a man between 45 and 75 years old who received an inactivated influenza vaccine.

CDR3: CSARGRQLNQPQHF. CDR3 DNA sequence: TGCAGTGCTAGAGGTAGACAGCTCAATCAGCCCCAGCATTTT. The V gene is TRBV20-1, the J gene TRBJ1-5; perhaps TRBD1 as D (5 bases). Between the trimmed V and J ends, which lost 1 base and 3 bases, there was a span of 10 bases. In germline, CDR1 is DFQATT, CDR2 SNEGSKA (reference sequence). The CDR3 runs to 14 residues.